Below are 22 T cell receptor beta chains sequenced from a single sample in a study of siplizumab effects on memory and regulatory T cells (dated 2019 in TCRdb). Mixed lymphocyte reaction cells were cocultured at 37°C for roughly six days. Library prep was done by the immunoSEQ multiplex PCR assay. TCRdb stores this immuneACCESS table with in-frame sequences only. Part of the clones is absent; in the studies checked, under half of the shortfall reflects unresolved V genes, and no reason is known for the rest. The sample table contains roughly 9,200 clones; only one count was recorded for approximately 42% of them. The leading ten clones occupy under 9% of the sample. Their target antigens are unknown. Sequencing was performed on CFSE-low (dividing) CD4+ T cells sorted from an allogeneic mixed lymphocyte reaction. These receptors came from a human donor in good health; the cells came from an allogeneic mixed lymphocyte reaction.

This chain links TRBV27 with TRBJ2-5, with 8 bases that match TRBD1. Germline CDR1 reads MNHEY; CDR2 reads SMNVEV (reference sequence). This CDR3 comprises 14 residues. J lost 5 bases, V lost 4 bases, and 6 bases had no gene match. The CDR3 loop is CASSSRTGRETQYF. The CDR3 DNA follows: TGTGCCAGCAGTTCGCGGACAGGGCGGGAGACCCAGTACTTC.

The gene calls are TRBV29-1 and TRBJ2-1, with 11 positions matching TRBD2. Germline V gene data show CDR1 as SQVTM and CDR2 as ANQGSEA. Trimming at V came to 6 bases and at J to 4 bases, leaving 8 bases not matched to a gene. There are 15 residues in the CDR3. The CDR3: CSVGGLAERYNEQFF. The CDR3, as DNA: TGCAGCGTGGGGGGACTAGCGGAGAGATACAATGAGCAGTTCTTC.

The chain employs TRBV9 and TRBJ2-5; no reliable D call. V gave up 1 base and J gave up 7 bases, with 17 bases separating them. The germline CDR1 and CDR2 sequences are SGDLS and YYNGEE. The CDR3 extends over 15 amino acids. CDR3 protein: CASSVLADPSGTQYF. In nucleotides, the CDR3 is TGTGCCAGCAGCGTACTCGCGGACCCCTCGGGGACCCAGTACTTC.

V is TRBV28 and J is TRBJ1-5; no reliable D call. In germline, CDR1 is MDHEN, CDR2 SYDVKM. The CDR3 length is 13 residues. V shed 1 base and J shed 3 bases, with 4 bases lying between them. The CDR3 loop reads CASSLSPNQPQHF. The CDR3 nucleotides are TGTGCCAGCAGTTTATCACCCAATCAGCCCCAGCATTTT.

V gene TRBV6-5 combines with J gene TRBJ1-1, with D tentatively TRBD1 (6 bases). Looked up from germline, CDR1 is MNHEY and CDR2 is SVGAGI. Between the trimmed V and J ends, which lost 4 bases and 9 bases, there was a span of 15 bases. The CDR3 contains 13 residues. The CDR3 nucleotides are TGTGCCAGCAGTTTTTCGACAGGACTGAAAGCTTTCTTT. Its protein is CASSFSTGLKAFF.

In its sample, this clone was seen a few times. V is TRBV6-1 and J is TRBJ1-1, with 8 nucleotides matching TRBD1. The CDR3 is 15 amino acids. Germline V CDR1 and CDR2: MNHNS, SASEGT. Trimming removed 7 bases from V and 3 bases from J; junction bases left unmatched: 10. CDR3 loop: CASTLGQGGYTEAFF. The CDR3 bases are TGTGCCAGCACACTAGGACAGGGCGGCTACACTGAAGCTTTCTTT.

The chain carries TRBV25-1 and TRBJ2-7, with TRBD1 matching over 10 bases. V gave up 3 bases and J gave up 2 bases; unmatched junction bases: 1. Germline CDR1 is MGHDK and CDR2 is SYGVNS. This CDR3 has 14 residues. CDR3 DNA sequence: TGTGCCAGCAGTGATGGACAGGGGGCCTACGAGCAGTACTTC. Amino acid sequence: CASSDGQGAYEQYF.

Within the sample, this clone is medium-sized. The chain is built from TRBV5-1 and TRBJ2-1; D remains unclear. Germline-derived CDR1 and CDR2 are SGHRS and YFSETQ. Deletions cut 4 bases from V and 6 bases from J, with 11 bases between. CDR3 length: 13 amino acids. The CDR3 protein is CASSIGPSNEQFF. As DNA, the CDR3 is TGCGCCAGCAGCATTGGACCAAGCAATGAGCAGTTCTTC.

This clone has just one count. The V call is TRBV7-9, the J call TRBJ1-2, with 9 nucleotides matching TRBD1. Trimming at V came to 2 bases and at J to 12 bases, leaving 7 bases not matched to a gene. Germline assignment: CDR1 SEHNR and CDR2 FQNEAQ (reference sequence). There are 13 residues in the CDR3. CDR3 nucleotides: TGTGCCAGCAGCTTAACAGGGGGCCTTAGTGACACCTTC. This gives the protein CASSLTGGLSDTF.

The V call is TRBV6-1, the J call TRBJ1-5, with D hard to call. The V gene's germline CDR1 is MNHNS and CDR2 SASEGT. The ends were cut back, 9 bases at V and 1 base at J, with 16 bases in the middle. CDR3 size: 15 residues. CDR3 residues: CASGTWGLSNQPQHF. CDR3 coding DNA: TGTGCCAGTGGAACATGGGGTCTGAGCAATCAGCCCCAGCATTTT.

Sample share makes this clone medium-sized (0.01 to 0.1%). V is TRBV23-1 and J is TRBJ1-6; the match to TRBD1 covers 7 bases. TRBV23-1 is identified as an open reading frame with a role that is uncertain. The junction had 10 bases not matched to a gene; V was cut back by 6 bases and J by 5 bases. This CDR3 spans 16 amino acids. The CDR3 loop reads CASSHKYRGNNSPLHF. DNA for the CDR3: TGCGCCAGCAGCCATAAATACAGGGGTAATAATTCACCCCTCCACTTT.

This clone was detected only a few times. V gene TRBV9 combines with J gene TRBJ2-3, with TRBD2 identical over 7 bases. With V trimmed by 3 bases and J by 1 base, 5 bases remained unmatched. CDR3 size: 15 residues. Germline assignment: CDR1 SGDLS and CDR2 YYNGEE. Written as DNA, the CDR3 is TGTGCCAGCAGCGGAACTAGCGCGCGCACAGATACGCAGTATTTT. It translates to CASSGTSARTDTQYF. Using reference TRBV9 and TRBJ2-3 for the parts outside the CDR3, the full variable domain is DSGVTQTPKHLITATGQRVTLRCSPRSGDLSVYWYQQSLDQGLQFLIQYYNGEERAKGNILERFSAQQFPDLHSELNLSSLELGDSALYFCASSGTSARTDTQYFGPGTRLTVL.

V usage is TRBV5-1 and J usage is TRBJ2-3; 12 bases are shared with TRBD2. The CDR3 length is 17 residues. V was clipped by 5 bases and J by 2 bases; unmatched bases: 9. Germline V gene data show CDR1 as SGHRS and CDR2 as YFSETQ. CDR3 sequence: CASRNSGTSGPTDTQYF. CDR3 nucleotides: TGCGCCAGCAGGAATTCCGGGACTAGCGGGCCCACAGATACGCAGTATTTT.

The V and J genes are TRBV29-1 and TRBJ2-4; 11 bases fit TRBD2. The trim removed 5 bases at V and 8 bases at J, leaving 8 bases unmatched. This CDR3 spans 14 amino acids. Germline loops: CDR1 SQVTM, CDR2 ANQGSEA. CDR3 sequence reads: CSVLLAGVKDIQYF. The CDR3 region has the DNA TGCAGCGTTTTACTAGCGGGAGTCAAGGACATTCAGTACTTC.

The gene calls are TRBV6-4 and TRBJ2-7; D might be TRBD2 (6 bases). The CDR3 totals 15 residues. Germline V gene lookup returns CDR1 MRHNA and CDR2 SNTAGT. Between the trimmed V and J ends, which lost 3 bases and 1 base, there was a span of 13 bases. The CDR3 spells CASSEGARGSYEQYF. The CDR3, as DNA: TGTGCCAGCAGTGAAGGTGCGCGGGGTTCCTACGAGCAGTACTTC.

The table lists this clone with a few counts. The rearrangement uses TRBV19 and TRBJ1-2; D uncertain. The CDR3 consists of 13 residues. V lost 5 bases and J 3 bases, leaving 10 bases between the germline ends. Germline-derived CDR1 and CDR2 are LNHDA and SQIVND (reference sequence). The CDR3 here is CASSYGEHYGYTF. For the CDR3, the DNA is TGTGCCAGTAGTTACGGGGAGCACTATGGCTACACCTTC.

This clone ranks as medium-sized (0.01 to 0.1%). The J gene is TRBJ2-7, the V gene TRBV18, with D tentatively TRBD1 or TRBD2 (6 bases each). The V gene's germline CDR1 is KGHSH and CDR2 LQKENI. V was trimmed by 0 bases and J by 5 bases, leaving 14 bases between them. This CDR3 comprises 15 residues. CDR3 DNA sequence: TGTGCCAGCTCACCACCGTTGGGGGGCACCGACGAGCAGTACTTC. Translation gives CASSPPLGGTDEQYF.

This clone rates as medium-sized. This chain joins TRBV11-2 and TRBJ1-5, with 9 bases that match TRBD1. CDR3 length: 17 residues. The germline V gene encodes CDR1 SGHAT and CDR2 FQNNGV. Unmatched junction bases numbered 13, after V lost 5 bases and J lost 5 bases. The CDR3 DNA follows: TGTGCCAGCAGCGCCTCCTACAGGGGGCGCGAGGATCAGCCCCAGCATTTT. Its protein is CASSASYRGREDQPQHF. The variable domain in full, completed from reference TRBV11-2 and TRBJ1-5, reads EAGVAQSPRYKIIEKRQSVAFWCNPISGHATLYWYQQILGQGPKLLIQFQNNGVVDDSQLPKDRFSAERLKGVDSTLKIQPAKLEDSAVYLCASSASYRGREDQPQHFGDGTRLSIL.

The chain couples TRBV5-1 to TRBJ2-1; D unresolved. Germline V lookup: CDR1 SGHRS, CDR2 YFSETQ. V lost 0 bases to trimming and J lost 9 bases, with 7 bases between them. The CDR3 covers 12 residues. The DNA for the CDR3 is TGCGCCAGCAGCTTGGACGAAACTGAGCAGTTCTTC. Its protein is CASSLDETEQFF.

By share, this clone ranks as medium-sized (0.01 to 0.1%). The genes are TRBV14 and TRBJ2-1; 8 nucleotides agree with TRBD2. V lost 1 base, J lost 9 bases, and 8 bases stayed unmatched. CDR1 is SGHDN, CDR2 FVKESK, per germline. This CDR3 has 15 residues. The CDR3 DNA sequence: TGTGCCAGCAGCCAAGTATTAAGCGGGAGAGGTGAGCAGTTCTTC. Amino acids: CASSQVLSGRGEQFF.

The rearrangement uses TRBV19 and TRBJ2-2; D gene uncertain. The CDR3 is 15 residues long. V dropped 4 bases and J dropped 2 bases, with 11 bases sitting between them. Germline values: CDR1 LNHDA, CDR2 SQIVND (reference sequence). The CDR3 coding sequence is TGTGCCAGTAGTAACTCGCTTATAAACACCGGGGAGCTGTTTTTT. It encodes CASSNSLINTGELFF.

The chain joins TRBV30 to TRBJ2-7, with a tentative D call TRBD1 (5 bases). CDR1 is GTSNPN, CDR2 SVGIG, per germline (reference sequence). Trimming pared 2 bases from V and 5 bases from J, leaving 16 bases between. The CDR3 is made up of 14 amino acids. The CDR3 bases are TGTGCCTGGAGTAGCATTGTCCCAGGGCACGAGCAGTACTTC. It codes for CAWSSIVPGHEQYF. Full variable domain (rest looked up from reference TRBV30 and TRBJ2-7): SQTIHQWPATLVQPVGSPLSLECTVEGTSNPNLYWYRQAAGRGLQLLFYSVGIGQISSEVPQNLSASRPQDRQFILSSKKLLLSDSGFYLCAWSSIVPGHEQYFGPGTRLTVT.